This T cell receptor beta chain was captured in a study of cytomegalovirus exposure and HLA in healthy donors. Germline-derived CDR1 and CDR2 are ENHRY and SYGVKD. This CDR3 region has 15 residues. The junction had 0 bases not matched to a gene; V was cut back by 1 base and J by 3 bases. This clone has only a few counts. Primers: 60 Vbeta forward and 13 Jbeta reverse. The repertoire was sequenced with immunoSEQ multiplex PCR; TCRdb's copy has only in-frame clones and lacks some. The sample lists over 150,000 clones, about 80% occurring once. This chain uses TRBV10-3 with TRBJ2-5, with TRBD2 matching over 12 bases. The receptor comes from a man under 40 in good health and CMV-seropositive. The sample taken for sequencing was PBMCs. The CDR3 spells CAISEWTSGEETQYF. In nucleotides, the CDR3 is TGTGCCATCAGTGAGTGGACTAGCGGGGAAGAGACCCAGTACTTC.